This TCR beta chain was captured by sequencing in a study of blood T cell repertoires in COVID-19. Generated by immunoSEQ multiplex PCR, the TCRdb table keeps only in-frame clones and is missing some. The data hold under 250,000 clones, with 85% to 90% observed a single time. Germline V lookup: CDR1 SGHRS, CDR2 YFSETQ. This CDR3 has 15 residues. Between the trimmed V and J ends, which lost 0 bases and 2 bases, there was a span of 11 bases. The sequenced sample consisted of PBMCs or T cells enriched from blood (not recorded which). The origin of this receptor is a man aged 40-49 years who had recovered from COVID-19. The J gene is TRBJ1-2, the V gene TRBV5-1; perhaps TRBD1 as D (5 bases). The CDR3 DNA reads TGCGCCAGCAGCTTGGAAGGGGCAAGAAACTATGGCTACACCTTC. Protein: CASSLEGARNYGYTF. The variable domain in full, completed from reference TRBV5-1 and TRBJ1-2, reads KAGVTQTPRYLIKTRGQQVTLSCSPISGHRSVSWYQQTPGQGLQFLFEYFSETQRNKGNFPGRFSGRQFSNSRSEMNVSTLELGDSALYLCASSLEGARNYGYTFGSGTRLTVV.